The 2 T cell receptor beta chains presented below share a single source sample, sequenced in a study of response to subunit inactivated influenza vaccine. TCRdb passed the RT-PCR reads through MiXCR, listing each CDR3 protein once. The sample has 700,000 to 900,000 distinct CDR3 sequences, around 21% seen once. Here the sequenced sample was PBMCs from blood, taken roughly 5 days after vaccination. These receptors were taken from a man aged 45-65 years who received an inactivated influenza vaccine.

This clonotype was detected many times. This sequence joins TRBV5-1 and TRBJ2-7, with 8 bases aligning to TRBD2. This CDR3 comprises 16 residues. Germline loops: CDR1 SGHRS, CDR2 YFSETQ. V was pared by 2 bases and J by 5 bases, with 12 bases of the junction left unmatched. CDR3 sequence (DNA): TGCGCCAGCAGCTTAGCGGGAGTGCCCGGATCCCACGAGCAGTACTTC. Its protein product is CASSLAGVPGSHEQYF.

The V call is TRBV9, the J call TRBJ2-1; 9 bases line up with TRBD2. The V gene's germline CDR1 is SGDLS and CDR2 YYNGEE. The CDR3 runs to 15 residues. Trimming removed 2 bases from V and 6 bases from J; junction bases left unmatched: 6. CDR3 loop: CASSVAGLASNEQFF. The CDR3 region has the DNA TGTGCCAGCAGCGTCGCGGGACTAGCTAGCAATGAGCAGTTCTTC. The variable domain in full, completed from reference TRBV9 and TRBJ2-1, reads DSGVTQTPKHLITATGQRVTLRCSPRSGDLSVYWYQQSLDQGLQFLIQYYNGEERAKGNILERFSAQQFPDLHSELNLSSLELGDSALYFCASSVAGLASNEQFFGPGTRLTVL.